This T cell receptor beta chain derives from a study of blood T cells in healthy people across ages. Germline V gene lookup returns CDR1 MNHEY and CDR2 SVGAGI. CDR3 size: 14 residues. Trimming left V 6 bases short and J 0 bases short, with 11 bases between. Using a J-beta primer mix together with a sample-barcoded 5' primer, a second PCR was run for roughly 6 to 12 cycles. TCRdb re-called the 5' RACE reads through MiXCR, storing one row per CDR3 protein. The sample carries approximately 850,000 distinct CDR3 sequences, 58% recorded once. The receptor was isolated from a man aged 25 to 40 in good health. Material for sequencing was blood. This chain uses TRBV6-5 with TRBJ1-1, with D hard to call. CDR3 sequence (DNA): TGTGCCAGCAGCCCAACCTTCATGAACACTGAAGCTTTCTTT. Encoded protein: CASSPTFMNTEAFF.